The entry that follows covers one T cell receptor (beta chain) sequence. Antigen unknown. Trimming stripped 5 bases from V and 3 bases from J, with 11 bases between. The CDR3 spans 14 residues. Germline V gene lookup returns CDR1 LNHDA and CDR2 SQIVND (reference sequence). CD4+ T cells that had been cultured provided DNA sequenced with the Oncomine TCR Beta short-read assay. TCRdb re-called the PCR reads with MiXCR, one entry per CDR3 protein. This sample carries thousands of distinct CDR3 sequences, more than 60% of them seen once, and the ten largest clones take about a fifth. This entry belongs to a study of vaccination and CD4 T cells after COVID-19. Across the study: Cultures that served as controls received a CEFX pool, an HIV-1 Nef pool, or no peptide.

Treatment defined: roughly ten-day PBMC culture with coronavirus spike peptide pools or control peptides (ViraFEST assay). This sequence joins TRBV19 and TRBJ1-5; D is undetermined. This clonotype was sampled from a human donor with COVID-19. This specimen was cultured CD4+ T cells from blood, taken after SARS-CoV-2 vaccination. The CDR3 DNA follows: TGTGCCAGTAGTCCCCGGACCAACAATCAGCCCCAGCATTTT. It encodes CASSPRTNNQPQHF.